A selection of T cell receptor beta chains follows, all from one sample in a study of T-cell reconstitution after alpha-beta-depleted transplantation in children. One entry per CDR3 protein results from TCRdb running MiXCR on the PCR reads. This sample has around 500,000 distinct CDR3 sequences, with around 13% found just once. Source: PBMCs from the stem cell graft donor, taken from the stem cell graft. These TCRs come from a human donor who donated a stem cell graft to a child with combined immunodeficiency. Each CDR3 is given with its conserved first and last residue. Expanded clones get a size class; other rows say once, few or many, or leave the size out.

v_call	j_call	clone_size	cdr3_length	cdr3_aa
TRBV4-3	TRBJ2-2	.	17	CASSQAIAGGMGGELFF
TRBV29-1	TRBJ2-5	many	13	CSGGAGLGETQYF
TRBV27	TRBJ1-5	few	14	CASSPGGSNQPQHF
TRBV20-1	TRBJ1-2	.	9	CARDYGYTF
TRBV25-1	TRBJ2-1	few	11	CASGTPHEQFF
TRBV27	TRBJ2-1	few	14	CASSFGVWNNEQFF
TRBV5-1	TRBJ2-5	few	13	CASTRQLGETQYF
TRBV5-1	TRBJ2-7	few	12	CASSLGNNEQYF
TRBV12-3/TRBV12-4	TRBJ2-1	.	15	CASSLGSNTYNEQFF
TRBV6-2/TRBV6-3	TRBJ2-1	many	15	CASSSTGGTNNEQFF
TRBV6-1	TRBJ2-6	.	10	CASGANVLTF
TRBV4-3	TRBJ2-1	few	17	CASSPGTSGRSFYEQFF
TRBV6-5	TRBJ2-7	many	10	CASTKYEQYF
TRBV20-1	TRBJ2-5	.	15	CSARGGTSGKETQYF
TRBV4-2	TRBJ2-3	few	15	CASSPVLAGLDTQYF
TRBV9	TRBJ2-5	few	16	CASSVGDQPGQETQYF
TRBV6-1	TRBJ2-5	few	16	CASREGQGARKETQYF
TRBV4-2	TRBJ2-1	.	15	CASSPPAGGGNEQFF
TRBV19	TRBJ1-5	.	17	CASTTIPGQRSNQPQHF
TRBV20-1	TRBJ2-5	.	16	CSAPPGLAGGLETQYF
TRBV5-6	TRBJ1-5	.	12	CASSSGDQPQHF
TRBV4-1	TRBJ2-7	.	13	CASSHGDVYEQYF
TRBV23-1	TRBJ2-5	.	14	CASSRVAPGGTQYF
TRBV20-1	TRBJ2-5	.	16	CSAPLASGGAGETQYF
TRBV6-2/TRBV6-3	TRBJ1-5	.	18	CASSYSRSLGEWNQPQHF
TRBV27	TRBJ2-5	few	13	CASSLVVQETQYF
TRBV9	TRBJ1-4	few	16	CASSVEGGVPNEKLFF
TRBV12-3/TRBV12-4	TRBJ1-1	.	15	CASTPGRTAETEAFF
TRBV12-3/TRBV12-4	TRBJ2-7	many	13	CASSLDRVYEQYF
TRBV27	TRBJ1-6	many	15	CASSWREGDNSPLHF
TRBV12-3/TRBV12-4	TRBJ2-3	few	16	CASSLLAGGGTDTQYF
TRBV10-3	TRBJ1-1	many	13	CAISVQGNTEAFF
TRBV11-2	TRBJ2-2	.	14	CASSSLAVTGELFF
TRBV7-2	TRBJ2-2	few	16	CASSLAGGMDPGELFF
TRBV5-1	TRBJ2-3	many	15	CASSLAGRRVDTQYF
TRBV4-3	TRBJ2-1	many	14	CASSQDSRTQGQFF
TRBV2	TRBJ1-1	few	14	CASTYLRGRVEAFF
TRBV20-1	TRBJ2-2	.	12	CSAAGFTGELFF